Below, 3 T cell receptor beta chains from the same sample are listed, as sequenced in a study of T cells in Graves' hyperthyroidism and ophthalmopathy. Amplification of TCR beta CDR3 regions was performed using RNA transcripts as template. An initial round of RT-PCR targeting the TCR CDR3 relied on the HTBI primer set. One entry per CDR3 protein results from TCRdb running MiXCR on the multiplex PCR reads. The sample has around 290,000 distinct CDR3 sequences; more than 10% are singletons. Sequencing was carried out using blood. The receptors here all came from a woman aged 25-40 years with Graves' hyperthyroidism that later progressed to Graves' ophthalmopathy.

This clonotype was found many times. The chain carries TRBV7-9 and TRBJ2-7; D may match TRBD1 or TRBD2 (5 bases each). Germline V lookup: CDR1 SEHNR, CDR2 FQNEAQ (reference sequence). The CDR3 spans 12 residues. V lost 4 bases and J 4 bases, leaving 8 bases between the germline ends. CDR3 in amino acids: CASSWDGYEQYF. In DNA form, the CDR3 reads TGTGCCAGCAGCTGGGACGGATACGAGCAGTACTTC.

J is TRBJ2-5 and V is TRBV9, with TRBD2 matching 7 bases. The CDR3 is 13 residues long. V was pared by 4 bases and J by 7 bases, with 7 bases of the junction left unmatched. Germline lookup yields CDR1 SGDLS and CDR2 YYNGEE. CDR3 nucleotide sequence: TGTGCCAGCAGCTCAGGACTAGAGGCGACCCAGTACTTC. Protein product: CASSSGLEATQYF.

This clonotype was observed at least ten times. The chain carries TRBV6-1 and TRBJ1-1; the D is unclear. This CDR3 has 13 residues. The germline V gene has CDR1 MNHNS and CDR2 SASEGT. The V and J ends lost 7 bases and 7 bases respectively, with 16 bases between them. CDR3 nucleotide sequence: TGTGCCAGCAACGAAATTAGGGCCTTTGAAGCTTTCTTT. Translated: CASNEIRAFEAFF.